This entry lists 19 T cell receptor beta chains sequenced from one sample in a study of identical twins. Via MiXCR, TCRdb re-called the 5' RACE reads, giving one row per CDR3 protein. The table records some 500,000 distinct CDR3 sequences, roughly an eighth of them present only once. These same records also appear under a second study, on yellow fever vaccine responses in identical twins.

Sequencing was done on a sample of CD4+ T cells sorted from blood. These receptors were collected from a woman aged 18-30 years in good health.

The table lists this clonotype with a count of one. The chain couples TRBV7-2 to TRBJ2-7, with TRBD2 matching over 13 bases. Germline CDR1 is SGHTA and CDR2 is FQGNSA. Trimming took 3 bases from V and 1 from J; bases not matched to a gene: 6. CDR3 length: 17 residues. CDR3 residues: CASSFPRLAGGSYEQYF. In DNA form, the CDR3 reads TGTGCCAGCAGCTTCCCACGACTAGCGGGGGGTTCCTACGAGCAGTACTTC.

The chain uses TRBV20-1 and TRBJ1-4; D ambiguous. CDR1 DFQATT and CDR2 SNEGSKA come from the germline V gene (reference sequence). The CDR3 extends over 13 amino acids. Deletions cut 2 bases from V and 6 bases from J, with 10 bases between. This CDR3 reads CSARRRSDEKLFF. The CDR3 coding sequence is TGCAGTGCTAGAAGAAGAAGCGATGAAAAACTGTTTTTT.

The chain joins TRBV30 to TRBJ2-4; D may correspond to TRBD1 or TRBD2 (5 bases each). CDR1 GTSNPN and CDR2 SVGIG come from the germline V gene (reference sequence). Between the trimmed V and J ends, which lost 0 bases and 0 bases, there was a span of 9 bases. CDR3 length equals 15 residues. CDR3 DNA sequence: TGTGCCTGGAGTGTAGGGGAGATAGCCAAAAACATTCAGTACTTC. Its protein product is CAWSVGEIAKNIQYF.

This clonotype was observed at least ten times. Written as DNA, the CDR3 is TGCGCCAGCAGCCCGGACAGGGAGCAGTACTTC. Residues: CASSPDREQYF. The V gene is TRBV5-1, the J gene TRBJ2-7, with TRBD1 identical over 7 bases. The CDR3 is 11 amino acids. V was pared by 4 bases and J by 7 bases, with 2 bases of the junction left unmatched. The germline CDR1 and CDR2 sequences are SGHRS and YFSETQ.

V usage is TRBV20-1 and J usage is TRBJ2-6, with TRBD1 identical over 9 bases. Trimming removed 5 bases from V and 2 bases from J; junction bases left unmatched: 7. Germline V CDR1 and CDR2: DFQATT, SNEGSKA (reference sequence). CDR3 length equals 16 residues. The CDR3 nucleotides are TGCAGTGCTGATGGACAGGGGCGAACTGGGGCCAACGTCCTGACTTTC. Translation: CSADGQGRTGANVLTF.

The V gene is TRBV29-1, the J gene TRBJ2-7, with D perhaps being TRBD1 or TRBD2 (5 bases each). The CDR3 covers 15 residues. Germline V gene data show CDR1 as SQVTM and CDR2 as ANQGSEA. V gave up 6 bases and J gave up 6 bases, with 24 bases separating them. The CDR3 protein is CSVQPRDGYYSEQYF. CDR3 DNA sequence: TGCAGCGTGCAACCCCGGGACGGTTACTATAGCGAGCAGTACTTC.

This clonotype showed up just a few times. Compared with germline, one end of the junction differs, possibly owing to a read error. CDR3 in DNA: TGTGCCAGCAGTAGCCTGACAGGGGGCATGAGTGGAAGTTACAATGAGCAGTTCTTC. As protein: CASSSLTGGMSGSYNEQFF. This chain connects TRBV19 to TRBJ2-1, with 10 bases lining up with TRBD1. Germline CDR1 reads LNHDA; CDR2 reads SQIVND (reference sequence). The CDR3 has 19 amino acids.

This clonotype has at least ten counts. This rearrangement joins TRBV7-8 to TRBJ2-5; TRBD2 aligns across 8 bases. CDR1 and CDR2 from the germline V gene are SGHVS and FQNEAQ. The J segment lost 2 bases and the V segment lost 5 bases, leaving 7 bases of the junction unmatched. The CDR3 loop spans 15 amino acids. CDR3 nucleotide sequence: TGTGCCAGCAGCCCGATAGCGGGGTATCAAGAGACCCAGTACTTC. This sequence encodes CASSPIAGYQETQYF.

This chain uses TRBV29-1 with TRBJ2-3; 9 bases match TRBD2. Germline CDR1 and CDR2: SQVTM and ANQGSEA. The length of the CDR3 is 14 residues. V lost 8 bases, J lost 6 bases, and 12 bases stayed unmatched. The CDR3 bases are TGCAGCTCTCGGGTAGCGGGAGCTGCCGATACGCAGTATTTT. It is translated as CSSRVAGAADTQYF.

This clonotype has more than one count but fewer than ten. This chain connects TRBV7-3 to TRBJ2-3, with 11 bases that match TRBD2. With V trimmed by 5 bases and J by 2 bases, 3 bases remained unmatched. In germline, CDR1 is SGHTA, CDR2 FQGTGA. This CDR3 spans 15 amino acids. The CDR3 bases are TGTGCCAGCAGCAAACTAGCGGGGGTCACAGATACGCAGTATTTT. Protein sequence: CASSKLAGVTDTQYF.

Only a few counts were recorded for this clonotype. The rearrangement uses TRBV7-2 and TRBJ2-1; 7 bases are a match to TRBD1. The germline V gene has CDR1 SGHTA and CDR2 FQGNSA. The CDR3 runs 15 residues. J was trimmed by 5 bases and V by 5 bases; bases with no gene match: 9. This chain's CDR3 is CASSRTGVFNNEQFF. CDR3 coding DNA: TGTGCCAGCAGCCGGACAGGAGTGTTCAACAATGAGCAGTTCTTC.

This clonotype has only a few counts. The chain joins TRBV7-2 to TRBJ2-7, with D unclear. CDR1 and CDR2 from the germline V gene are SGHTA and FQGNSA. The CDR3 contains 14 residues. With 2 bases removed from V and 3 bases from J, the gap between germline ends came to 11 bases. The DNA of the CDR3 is TGTGCCAGCAGCTTAAGTTGGGAAAACTACGAGCAGTACTTC. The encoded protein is CASSLSWENYEQYF.

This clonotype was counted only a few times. The CDR3 sequence: CASSLPKELTGLNTEAFF. In nucleotides, the CDR3 is TGCGCCAGCAGCTTGCCCAAGGAACTGACGGGCTTGAACACTGAAGCTTTCTTT. The rearrangement joins TRBV5-1 to TRBJ1-1; the D is unclear. Per germline, CDR1 SGHRS and CDR2 YFSETQ. The CDR3 has 18 residues. Trimming stripped 1 base from V and 0 bases from J, with 19 bases between. Full variable domain (rest looked up from reference TRBV5-1 and TRBJ1-1): KAGVTQTPRYLIKTRGQQVTLSCSPISGHRSVSWYQQTPGQGLQFLFEYFSETQRNKGNFPGRFSGRQFSNSRSEMNVSTLELGDSALYLCASSLPKELTGLNTEAFFGQGTRLTVV.

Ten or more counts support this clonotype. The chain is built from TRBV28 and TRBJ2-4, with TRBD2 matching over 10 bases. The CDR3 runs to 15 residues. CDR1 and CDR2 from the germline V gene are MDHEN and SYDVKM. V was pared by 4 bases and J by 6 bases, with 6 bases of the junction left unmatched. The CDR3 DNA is TGTGCCAGCAGTTCAACTAGCGGGAATAGAAACATTCAGTACTTC. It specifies CASSSTSGNRNIQYF.

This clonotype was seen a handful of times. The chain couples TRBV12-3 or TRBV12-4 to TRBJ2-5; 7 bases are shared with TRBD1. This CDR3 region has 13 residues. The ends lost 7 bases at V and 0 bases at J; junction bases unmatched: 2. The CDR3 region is CASKTGNQETQYF. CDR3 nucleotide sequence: TGTGCCAGCAAGACAGGGAACCAAGAGACCCAGTACTTC.

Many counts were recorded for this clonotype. The CDR3 nucleotides read TGCGCCAGCAGCAGGGACAGGGGGCGAACAGATACGCAGTATTTT. Translation: CASSRDRGRTDTQYF. This chain links TRBV5-1 with TRBJ2-3, with TRBD1 matching 12 bases. V shed 4 bases, J shed 3 bases, and the junction held 3 bases outside the gene matches. Germline lookup yields CDR1 SGHRS and CDR2 YFSETQ. The CDR3 runs to 15 residues.

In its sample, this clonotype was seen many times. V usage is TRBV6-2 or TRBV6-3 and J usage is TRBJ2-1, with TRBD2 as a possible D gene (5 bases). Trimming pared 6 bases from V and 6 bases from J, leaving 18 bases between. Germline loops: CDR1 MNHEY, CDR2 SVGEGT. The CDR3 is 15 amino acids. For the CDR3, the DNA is TGTGCCAGCAGGCACGGGAAACTCGGCTTCAATGAGCAGTTCTTC. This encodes CASRHGKLGFNEQFF.

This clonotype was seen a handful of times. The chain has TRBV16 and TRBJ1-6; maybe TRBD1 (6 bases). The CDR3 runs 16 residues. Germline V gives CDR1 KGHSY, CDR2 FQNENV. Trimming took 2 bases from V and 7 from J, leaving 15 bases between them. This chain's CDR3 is CASSQESGVSNSPLHF. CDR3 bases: TGTGCCAGCAGCCAAGAGTCAGGGGTTTCGAATTCACCCCTCCACTTT.

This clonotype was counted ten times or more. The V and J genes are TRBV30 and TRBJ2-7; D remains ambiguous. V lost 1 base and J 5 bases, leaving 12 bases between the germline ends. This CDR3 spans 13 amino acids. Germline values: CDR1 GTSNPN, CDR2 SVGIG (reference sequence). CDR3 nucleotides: TGTGCCTGGAGTGATGGCCCGCAGGACGAGCAGTACTTC. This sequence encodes CAWSDGPQDEQYF.